The clone carrying this T cell receptor (beta chain) has only a few counts. The antigen is unknown. Germline V CDR1 and CDR2: DFQATT, SNEGSKA (reference sequence). The CDR3 covers 14 residues. V lost 0 bases and J lost 4, with 13 bases in between. This record belongs to a study of CD8+CD57+ T cells in acquired aplastic anemia. Study-wide context: Isolated CD4+ and CD8+ cells, once sorted, yielded DNA averaging roughly 3.2 ug.

Genomic DNA acted as the template from which TCR beta VDJ combination and CDR3 sequence profiling were carried out. One entry per CDR3 protein, called by TCRdb with MiXCR from the reads. The table has some 170,000 distinct CDR3 sequences, over 55% seen once. Overall study findings and caveats: Patients were compared with controls for CD8+ Simpson's diversity, and no significant difference emerged. The number of CD8+ CDR3 sequences shared by patients and controls was fewer than 35.

CD8+CD57+ cell expansion had been shown by flow cytometry in patients chosen for sequencing. Material for sequencing was sorted CD4+, CD8+, or CD8+CD57+ T cells (not recorded which) from PBMCs. The TCR sequence derives from a human donor with aplastic anemia. This rearrangement joins TRBV20-1 to TRBJ2-7; D gene uncertain. The chain's CDR3 is CSARDTQKGYEQYF. CDR3 in DNA: TGCAGTGCTAGAGATACACAGAAGGGATACGAGCAGTACTTC.